This is a list of T cell receptor beta chains from one sample in a study of T cells expressing NK-cell markers. TCRdb reworked the 5' RACE reads into one entry per CDR3 protein, no DNA. Its table lists 150,000 to 200,000 distinct CDR3 sequences. Source material: blood T cells: a sorted CD56 or NKG2C T cell subset, CD4+ or CD8+ T cells, or bulk PBMC T cells (not recorded which). These receptors were collected from a woman aged 18 to 75 in good health. The CDR3 runs from the conserved cysteine through the conserved F or W. The order of the fields is V gene, J gene, CDR3 protein.

v_call: TRBV7-2; j_call: TRBJ1-5; cdr3_aa: CASSFPGDTPQHF
v_call: TRBV7-3; j_call: TRBJ2-3; cdr3_aa: CASSPWGGGSTDTQYF
v_call: TRBV27; j_call: TRBJ2-5; cdr3_aa: CASSRGKGETQYF
v_call: TRBV7-9; j_call: TRBJ2-1; cdr3_aa: CASSPYEEQFF
v_call: TRBV15; j_call: TRBJ1-4; cdr3_aa: CATSRISLTATNEKLFF
v_call: TRBV20-1; j_call: TRBJ2-1; cdr3_aa: CSARSPPKRGRSNEQFF
v_call: TRBV5-1; j_call: TRBJ1-2; cdr3_aa: CASSLEGQGGGYTF
v_call: TRBV3-1; j_call: TRBJ2-1; cdr3_aa: CASRPGSNNEQFF
v_call: TRBV5-1; j_call: TRBJ2-5; cdr3_aa: CASRGRSGIETQYF
v_call: TRBV7-3; j_call: TRBJ1-1; cdr3_aa: CASSWDSFNTEAFF